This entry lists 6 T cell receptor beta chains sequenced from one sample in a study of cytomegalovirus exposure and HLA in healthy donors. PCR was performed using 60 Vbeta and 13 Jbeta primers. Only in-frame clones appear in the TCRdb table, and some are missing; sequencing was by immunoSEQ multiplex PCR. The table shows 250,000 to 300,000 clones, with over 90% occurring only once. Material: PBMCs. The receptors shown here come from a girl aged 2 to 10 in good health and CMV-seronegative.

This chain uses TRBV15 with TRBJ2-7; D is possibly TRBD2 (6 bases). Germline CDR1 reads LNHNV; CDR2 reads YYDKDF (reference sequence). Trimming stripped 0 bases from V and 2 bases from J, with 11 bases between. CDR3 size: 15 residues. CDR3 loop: CATSRDGGGPYEQYF. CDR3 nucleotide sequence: TGTGCCACCAGCAGAGATGGGGGAGGCCCCTACGAGCAGTACTTC.

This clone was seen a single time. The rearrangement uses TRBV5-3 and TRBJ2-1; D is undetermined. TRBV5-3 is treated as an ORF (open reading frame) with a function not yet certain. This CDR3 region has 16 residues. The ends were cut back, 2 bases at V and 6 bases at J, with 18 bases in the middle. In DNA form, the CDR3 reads TGTGCCAGAAGCTTCCACTTCCGCATGGTCCTCAATGAGCAGTTCTTC. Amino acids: CARSFHFRMVLNEQFF.

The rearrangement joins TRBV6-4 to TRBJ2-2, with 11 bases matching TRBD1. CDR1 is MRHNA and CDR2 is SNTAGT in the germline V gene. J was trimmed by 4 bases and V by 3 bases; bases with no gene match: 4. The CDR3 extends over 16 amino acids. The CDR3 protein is CASSEGGTGGTGELFF. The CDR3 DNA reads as TGTGCCAGCAGTGAAGGGGGGACAGGGGGCACCGGGGAGCTGTTTTTT.

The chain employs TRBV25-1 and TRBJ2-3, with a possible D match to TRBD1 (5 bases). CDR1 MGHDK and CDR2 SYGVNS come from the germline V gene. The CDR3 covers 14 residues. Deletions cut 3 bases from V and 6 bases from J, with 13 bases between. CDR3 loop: CASSDPDSLDTQYF. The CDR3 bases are TGTGCCAGCAGTGACCCCGACAGTCTGGATACGCAGTATTTT.

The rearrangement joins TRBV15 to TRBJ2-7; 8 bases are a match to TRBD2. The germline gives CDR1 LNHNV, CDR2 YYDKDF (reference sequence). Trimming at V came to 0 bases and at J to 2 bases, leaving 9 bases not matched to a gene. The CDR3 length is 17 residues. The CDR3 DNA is TGTGCCACCAGCAGAGAAAACTGGGGAGCGGGAGCCTACGAGCAGTACTTC. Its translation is CATSRENWGAGAYEQYF. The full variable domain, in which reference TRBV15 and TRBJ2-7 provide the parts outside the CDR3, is DAMVIQNPRYQVTQFGKPVTLSCSQTLNHNVMYWYQQKSSQAPKLLFHYYDKDFNNEADTPDNFQSRRPNTSFCFLDIRSPGLGDTAMYLCATSRENWGAGAYEQYFGPGTRLTVT.

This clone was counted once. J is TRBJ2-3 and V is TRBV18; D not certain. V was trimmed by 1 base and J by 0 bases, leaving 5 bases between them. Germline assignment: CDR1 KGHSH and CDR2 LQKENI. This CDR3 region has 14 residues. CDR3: CASSPLPSTDTQYF. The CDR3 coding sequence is TGTGCCAGCTCACCACTTCCAAGCACAGATACGCAGTATTTT.